Listed below are T cell receptor beta chains from one sample, sequenced in a study of PD-L1 blockade in urothelial cancer. The repertoire was sequenced with immunoSEQ multiplex PCR; TCRdb's copy has only in-frame clones and lacks some. Of 55,000 or so clones listed, 84% are singletons. Material: PBMCs, obtained around atezolizumab (anti-PD-L1) treatment. All receptors come from a man aged 35 to 55 with urothelial cancer. Both conserved end residues are part of each CDR3. D genes are given only for firm matches. The size of a clone is reported for some rows only, either as once, few or many, or as a class for expanded clones.

d_call j_call clone_size v_call cdr3_nt cdr3_aa
- TRBJ2-7 - TRBV30 TGTGCCTGGAGTGGTTCGGACACCTACGAGCAGTACTTC CAWSGSDTYEQYF
- TRBJ1-2 - TRBV5-4 TGTGCCAGCAGCAAGGCGACAGCTAACTATGGCTACACCTTC CASSKATANYGYTF
- TRBJ1-3 few TRBV10-3 TGTGCCATCAAGGGGACTCGGGGAAACACCATATATTTT CAIKGTRGNTIYF
- TRBJ2-7 few TRBV5-4 TGTGCCAGCAGCTCCCAAAGCCTCACAGGGCGTCCTGTTGAGCAGTACTTC CASSSQSLTGRPVEQYF
- TRBJ1-4 - TRBV7-2 TGTGCCAGCAGCTTATCACCACAGGAAAAACTGTTTTTT CASSLSPQEKLFF
TRBD1 TRBJ1-1 - TRBV28 TGTGCCAGCAGTCCTCCTAGGGGGCGGTCCCGTTTTTTT CASSPPRGRSRFF
- TRBJ2-7 - TRBV7-9 TGTGCCAGCAGCTCAAGTGCGACAGAGCGATACTACTACGAGCAGTACTTC CASSSSATERYYYEQYF
- TRBJ1-5 - TRBV6-5 TGTGCCAGCAGTTACTCGACATTGGCAGGCACCCAGCATTTT CASSYSTLAGTQHF
- TRBJ2-7 - TRBV19 TGTGCCAGTAGGCTAGCGTCCGGCTCCTACGAGCAGTACTTC CASRLASGSYEQYF
- TRBJ2-2 - TRBV5-1 TGCGCCAGCAGCCCGGTGTCCCGCGGAGGCGGGGAGCTGTTTTTT CASSPVSRGGGELFF
- TRBJ2-5 - TRBV9 TGTGCCAGCAGCCGCGAGCTCGAAGAGACCCAGTACTTC CASSRELEETQYF
- TRBJ2-1 - TRBV28 TGTGCCAGCAGTTACAGGGGAGGTGAGCAGTTCTTC CASSYRGGEQFF
- TRBJ2-5 few TRBV2 TGTGCCAGCAGTGTGGCGGGACAGCGAGAGACCCAGTACTTC CASSVAGQRETQYF
TRBD2 TRBJ2-2 - TRBV11-3 TGTGCCAGCAGCTTTAGTCTAGCGGGATTACCCGGGGAGCTGTTTTTT CASSFSLAGLPGELFF
- TRBJ2-7 - TRBV10-2 TGCGCCAGCAGTGATTCAGTGTACGAGCAGTACTTC CASSDSVYEQYF
TRBD1 TRBJ1-5 - TRBV30 TGTGCCTGCGACTTACAGGGGAATCAGCCCCAGCATTTT CACDLQGNQPQHF
- TRBJ1-2 - TRBV4-1 TGCGCCAGCAGCCAAGAAGCTCAGGCGAGCTATGGCTACACCTTC CASSQEAQASYGYTF
- TRBJ1-1 - TRBV28 TGTGCCAGCAGTTTCCAGGGCTGGACCGGTTCGAAAGTGAACACTGAAGCTTTCTTT CASSFQGWTGSKVNTEAFF
TRBD1 TRBJ1-5 - TRBV6-6 TGTGCCAGCAGGGACAGGTTAAATAGCAATCAGCCCCAGCATTTT CASRDRLNSNQPQHF
- TRBJ2-1 - TRBV11-2 TGTGCCAGCAGCTCGAGCGGTAAGAGATCCGTCAATGAGCAGTTCTTC CASSSSGKRSVNEQFF
- TRBJ2-7 - TRBV7-2 TGTGCCAGCAAGAAGGGGCGGTCCTACGAGCAGTACTTC CASKKGRSYEQYF
- TRBJ2-3 - TRBV4-2 TGTGCCAGCAGCCAAGAGGTAGCGGAGAGCACAGATACGCAGTATTTT CASSQEVAESTDTQYF
TRBD2 TRBJ2-1 - TRBV19 TGTGCCAGTAGTATCTCGTCTAGCGGGGGAGCCTACAATGAGCAGTTCTTC CASSISSSGGAYNEQFF
- TRBJ2-7 - TRBV11-2 TGTGCCAGCAGCCAACAGGGAAAAGGGCAGTACTTC CASSQQGKGQYF
- TRBJ1-5 - TRBV7-2 TGTGCCAGCAGCTCGCAGGGTTTTGACAATCAGCCCCAGCATTTT CASSSQGFDNQPQHF
- TRBJ1-2 - TRBV28 TGTGCCAGCAGTTTCGATTCGCGACTCGGGGGTGGCTACACCTTC CASSFDSRLGGGYTF
- TRBJ1-1 few TRBV19 TGTGCCAGTAGTCACGACGGGTACCCTGAAGCTTTCTTT CASSHDGYPEAFF
TRBD2 TRBJ2-1 - TRBV5-6 TGTGCCAGCAGCTTGGATCTAGCGGGAGGGCCAGATGAGCAGTTCTTC CASSLDLAGGPDEQFF
- TRBJ1-5 - TRBV30 TGTGCCTGGTCCGGGTGGGGAGGGCAGCCCCAGCATTTT CAWSGWGGQPQHF
- TRBJ1-5 - TRBV5-1 TGCGCCAGCAGCTTGACAGGTAGCAATCAGCCCCAGCATTTT CASSLTGSNQPQHF
TRBD1 TRBJ2-2 - TRBV28 TGTGCCAGCAGCCTCCCGACAGGGGGGAACACCGGGGAGCTGTTTTTT CASSLPTGGNTGELFF
- TRBJ1-4 - TRBV28 TGTGCCAGCAGACATAATGAAAAACTGTTTTTT CASRHNEKLFF
TRBD1 TRBJ1-5 - TRBV19 TGTGCCAGCGGGACAGGGACTAATAGCAATCAGCCCCAGCATTTT CASGTGTNSNQPQHF
- TRBJ2-3 - TRBV5-4 TGTGCCAGCAGCTTGGACAGCCGAGCAGGAGATACGCAGTATTTT CASSLDSRAGDTQYF
TRBD2 TRBJ2-2 - TRBV29-1 TGCAGCGTTGTGGAAAGCGGGGCTCATACCGGGGAGCTGTTTTTT CSVVESGAHTGELFF
TRBD1 TRBJ1-3 once TRBV4-3 TGCGCCAGCAGCCAAGACGACAGGGCGACTTCTGGAAACACCATATATTTT CASSQDDRATSGNTIYF
- TRBJ2-2 - TRBV7-3 TGTGCCAGCAGCTCGAGGGACACCCAAACCGGGGAGCTGTTTTTT CASSSRDTQTGELFF
- TRBJ1-3 - TRBV4-3 TGCGCCAGCAGCCAGGGCTCCTCCTCTGGAAACACCATATATTTT CASSQGSSSGNTIYF
TRBD1 TRBJ2-2 - TRBV7-7 TGTGCTAGCAGCAGGGACAGGGGGAACACCGGGGAGCTGTTTTTT CASSRDRGNTGELFF
TRBD2 TRBJ2-1 - TRBV5-1 TGCGCCACAAGCTCATTATCGTCGGGAGGTGAGCAGTTCTTC CATSSLSSGGEQFF
- TRBJ1-5 - TRBV28 TGTGCCAGCAGCCCTGGGGGCCCCAATCAGCCCCAGCATTTT CASSPGGPNQPQHF
- TRBJ2-1 - TRBV30 TGTGCCTGGGACAGAGGCGGGACGGCTTCCTACAATGAGCAGTTCTTC CAWDRGGTASYNEQFF
- TRBJ2-3 once TRBV21-1 TGTGCCATCCATCGGGGGGGCGAGCGCACAGATACGCAGTATTTT CAIHRGGERTDTQYF
- TRBJ2-7 - TRBV21-1 TGTGCCAGCAGCAATCCCGGACAGGGGGCAACCTACGAGCAGTACTTC CASSNPGQGATYEQYF
TRBD2 TRBJ2-4 - TRBV5-1 TGCGCCAGCAGCTCCGGGACTAGCGGGGGGGCCATTCAGTACTTC CASSSGTSGGAIQYF
- TRBJ2-1 - TRBV9 TGTGCCAGCAGCGTAAACGGGGCGGGGTCTGGCAATGAGCAGTTCTTC CASSVNGAGSGNEQFF
- TRBJ2-5 - TRBV27 TGTGCCAGCAGTTTATCGTCCCCGTGGGGGAGGCTCCAAGAGACCCAGTACTTC CASSLSSPWGRLQETQYF
TRBD1 TRBJ2-7 once TRBV7-2 TGTGCCAGCAGCTCAGGGACAGGGGGGGTGTACGAGCAGTACTTC CASSSGTGGVYEQYF
TRBD2 TRBJ2-2 - TRBV18 TGTGCCAGCTCACCGCCCTTCGGACTAGCGGGTGTCGCGAACACCGGGGAGCTGTTTTTT CASSPPFGLAGVANTGELFF
- TRBJ1-2 once TRBV5-6 TGTGCCAGCAGCTTGGGCGGGGGATCGTACTATGGCTACACCTTC CASSLGGGSYYGYTF
- TRBJ2-7 - TRBV15 TGTGCCACTGGGTTGGCGGATAGCTCCTACGAGCAGTACTTC CATGLADSSYEQYF
TRBD2 TRBJ2-3 - TRBV28 TGTGCCAGCAGTTTATGGGCTAGCGGGATAGACACAGATACGCAGTATTTT CASSLWASGIDTDTQYF
- TRBJ1-4 - TRBV28 TGTGCCAGCGGTGGTCGGGGGGAAAAACTGTTTTTT CASGGRGEKLFF
TRBD1 TRBJ1-1 - TRBV28 TGTGCCAGCAGTCCATACCGGGACAGGGGTGCGAACACTGAAGCTTTCTTT CASSPYRDRGANTEAFF
- TRBJ2-1 - TRBV5-8 TGTGCCAGCAGCAAACCAGGGGCGAATGAGCAGTTCTTC CASSKPGANEQFF